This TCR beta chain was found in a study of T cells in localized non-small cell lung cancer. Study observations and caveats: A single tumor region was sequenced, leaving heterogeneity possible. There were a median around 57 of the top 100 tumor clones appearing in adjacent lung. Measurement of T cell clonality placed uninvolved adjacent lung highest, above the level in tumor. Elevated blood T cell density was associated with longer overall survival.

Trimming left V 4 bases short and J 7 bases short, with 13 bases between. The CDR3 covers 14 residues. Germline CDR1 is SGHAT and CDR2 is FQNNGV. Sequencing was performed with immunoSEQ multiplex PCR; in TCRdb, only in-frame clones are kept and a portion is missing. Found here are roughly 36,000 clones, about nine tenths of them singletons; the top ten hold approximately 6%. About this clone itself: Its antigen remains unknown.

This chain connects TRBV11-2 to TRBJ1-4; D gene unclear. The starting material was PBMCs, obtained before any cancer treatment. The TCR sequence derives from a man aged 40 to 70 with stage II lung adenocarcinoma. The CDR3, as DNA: TGTGCCAGCAGCTGGACCCTAAGTGGTGAAAAACTGTTTTTT. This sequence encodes CASSWTLSGEKLFF.